What follows are 15 T cell receptor beta chains derived from one specimen sequenced in a study of blood T cell repertoires in COVID-19. Profiling relied on immunoSEQ multiplex PCR, and the TCRdb table lists in-frame clones only, not all of them. Seen here are 120,000 or so clones, over 75% observed once, and the top ten hold 4% to 5.5%. The sequencing input was peripheral blood. The receptors here all came from a woman in her 70s with acute or convalescent COVID-19.

The chain combines TRBV19 with TRBJ1-2; D is unresolved. V shed 3 bases and J shed 5 bases, with 10 bases lying between them. Germline V CDR1 and CDR2: LNHDA, SQIVND (reference sequence). The CDR3 consists of 13 residues. The CDR3 loop is CASSMGQAYGYTF. CDR3 nucleotides: TGTGCCAGTAGTATGGGCCAGGCGTATGGCTACACCTTC.

The gene calls are TRBV19 and TRBJ2-7, with TRBD1 identical over 11 bases. V lost 3 bases, J lost 4 bases, and 5 bases stayed unmatched. Per germline, CDR1 LNHDA and CDR2 SQIVND (reference sequence). The CDR3 totals 15 residues. The CDR3 region is CASSMKGQGEYEQYF. The DNA for the CDR3 is TGTGCCAGTAGTATGAAGGGACAGGGGGAATACGAGCAGTACTTC.

The chain links TRBV29-1 to TRBJ2-5; D is perhaps TRBD1 (6 bases). Germline V gene lookup returns CDR1 SQVTM and CDR2 ANQGSEA. This CDR3 is 12 amino acids long. CDR3 sequence: CSGQREGETQYF. DNA of the CDR3: TGCAGTGGACAGAGGGAAGGAGAGACCCAGTACTTC. The variable domain in full, completed from reference TRBV29-1 and TRBJ2-5, reads SAVISQKPSRDICQRGTSLTIQCQVDSQVTMMFWYRQQPGQSLTLIATANQGSEATYESGFVIDKFPISRPNLTFSTLTVSNMSPEDSSIYLCSGQREGETQYFGPGTRLLVL.

In this sample, this clone turned up a few times. The chain carries TRBV7-9 and TRBJ2-3; D is undetermined. The germline CDR1 and CDR2 sequences are SEHNR and FQNEAQ (reference sequence). The CDR3 is 12 residues long. The germline V and J ends were trimmed by 4 bases and 5 bases, with 7 bases remaining between them. In DNA, the CDR3 is TGTGCCAGCAGCTACACGAAAGATACGCAGTATTTT. Amino acid sequence: CASSYTKDTQYF. The whole variable domain, remainder taken from reference TRBV7-9 and TRBJ2-3, is DTGVSQNPRHKITKRGQNVTFRCDPISEHNRLYWYRQTLGQGPEFLTYFQNEAQLEKSRLLSDRFSAERPKGSFSTLEIQRTEQGDSAMYLCASSYTKDTQYFGPGTRLTVL.

The chain employs TRBV4-1 and TRBJ1-1, with no clear D. This CDR3 region has 16 residues. The V gene lost 2 bases and the J gene lost 0 bases, with 13 bases spanning the gap. Germline V gene lookup returns CDR1 MGHRA and CDR2 YSYEKL. CDR3 in amino acids: CASSQRSGWVNTEAFF. DNA of the CDR3: TGCGCCAGCAGCCAACGATCAGGATGGGTGAACACTGAAGCTTTCTTT.

The chain couples TRBV7-8 to TRBJ1-1; D remains unclear. Germline V gives CDR1 SGHVS, CDR2 FQNEAQ. This CDR3 contains 17 residues. The V end lost 1 base, the J end lost 2 bases, and 17 bases lay between the germline ends. Here the CDR3 reads CASSLGYQRFRNTEAFF. Written as DNA, the CDR3 is TGTGCCAGCAGCTTAGGGTATCAGAGGTTCCGCAACACTGAAGCTTTCTTT.

The chain combines TRBV13 with TRBJ1-2; D not resolved. V was clipped by 3 bases and J by 3 bases, with 14 bases between them. Germline V gene data show CDR1 as PRHDT and CDR2 as FYEKMQ (reference sequence). This CDR3 is built from 15 residues. The CDR3 DNA follows: TGTGCCAGCAGCTTCCGGGCCGGAGGCCACTATGGCTACACCTTC. As protein: CASSFRAGGHYGYTF.

With regard to this clone: Other DNA sequences in this specimen translate into the identical CDR3. The genes are TRBV18 and TRBJ2-2, with D perhaps matching TRBD2 (5 bases). The CDR3 is 16 residues long. Germline V gives CDR1 KGHSH, CDR2 LQKENI. V was shortened by 0 bases and J by 1 base, with 9 bases between the two germline ends. CDR3 bases: TGTGCCAGCTCACCACCGCAAGGACTGAACACCGGGGAGCTGTTTTTT. It encodes CASSPPQGLNTGELFF.

CDR3 bases: TGTGCCAGCAGTGAAAACGGGAACTATGGCTACACCTTC. As protein: CASSENGNYGYTF. The chain links TRBV6-1 to TRBJ1-2; the D is unclear. The CDR3 contains 13 residues. The germline V gene has CDR1 MNHNS and CDR2 SASEGT. Deletions cut 2 bases from V and 2 bases from J, with 6 bases between.

The CDR3 region has the DNA TGTGCCAGCAGTTACGACAGGACTAATCAGCCCCAGCATTTT. This gives the protein CASSYDRTNQPQHF. The gene calls are TRBV6-5 and TRBJ1-5; D is possibly TRBD1 (6 bases). Between the trimmed V and J ends, which lost 2 bases and 4 bases, there was a span of 9 bases. The CDR3 totals 14 residues. Per the germline V gene, CDR1 is MNHEY and CDR2 is SVGAGI.

The genes are TRBV10-3 and TRBJ1-2, with a tentative D call TRBD1 (6 bases). Germline values: CDR1 ENHRY, CDR2 SYGVKD. The CDR3 covers 11 residues. V was cut by 6 bases and J by 8 bases, with 10 bases left in between. CDR3 sequence reads: CAISQGRGYTF. The CDR3 DNA is TGTGCCATCAGCCAGGGGAGAGGCTACACCTTC.

The chain combines TRBV7-2 with TRBJ2-2; perhaps TRBD2 as D (6 bases). The CDR3 runs 14 residues. V lost 1 base and J 7 bases, leaving 10 bases between the germline ends. Germline CDR1 and CDR2: SGHTA and FQGNSA. CDR3 in DNA: TGTGCCAGCAGCTTAGTGACTAGGGGCGGGGAGCTGTTTTTT. Encoded protein: CASSLVTRGGELFF.

This clone turned up a few times. The V gene is TRBV4-2, the J gene TRBJ2-3; 10 bases fit TRBD2. CDR1 LGHNA and CDR2 YNFKEQ come from the germline V gene. CDR3 length: 17 amino acids. V trimming: 0 bases; J trimming: 7 bases; junction bases outside the gene matches: 10. The CDR3 DNA sequence: TGTGCCAGCAGCCAAGATAGGGAGCGGGGGGGAGGGAATACGCAGTATTTT. Amino acid sequence: CASSQDRERGGGNTQYF.

As for this clone: Its ends do not fully match the called genes, so a read error is possible. This chain joins TRBV24-1 and TRBJ1-1; the match to TRBD1 covers 8 bases. The CDR3 totals 19 residues. Germline values: CDR1 KGHDR, CDR2 SFDVKD. CDR3 nucleotide sequence: TGTGCCACCAGCGATTCTGGACAGGGCCCATCTCTTATGAACACTGAAGCTTTCTTT. Residues: CATSDSGQGPSLMNTEAFF.

The CDR3 reads CASSQCWTVPPRTQYF. CDR3 in DNA: TGCGCCAGCAGTCAATGTTGGACAGTCCCCCCGCGGACCCAGTACTTC. The chain joins TRBV23-1 to TRBJ2-5, with a possible D match to TRBD1 (6 bases). TRBV23-1 qualifies as an ORF whose function is uncertain. The CDR3 is 16 residues long. Trimming stripped 1 base from V and 7 bases from J, with 19 bases between.